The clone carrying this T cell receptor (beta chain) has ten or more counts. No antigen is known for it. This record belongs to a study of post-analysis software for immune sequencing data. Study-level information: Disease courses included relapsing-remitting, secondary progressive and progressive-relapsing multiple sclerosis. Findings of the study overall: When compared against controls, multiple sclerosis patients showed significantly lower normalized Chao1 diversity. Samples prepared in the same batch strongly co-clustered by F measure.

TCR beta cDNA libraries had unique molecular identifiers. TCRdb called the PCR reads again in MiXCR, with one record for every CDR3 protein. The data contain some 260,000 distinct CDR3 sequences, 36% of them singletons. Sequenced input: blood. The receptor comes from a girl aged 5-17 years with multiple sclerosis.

In DNA form, the CDR3 reads TGCGCCAGCAGCTTTGGGTCGCGGGGGATTCGACGTACAGATACGCAGTATTTT. It codes for CASSFGSRGIRRTDTQYF. The gene calls are TRBV5-1 and TRBJ2-3; TRBD2 aligns across 7 bases. Per germline, CDR1 SGHRS and CDR2 YFSETQ. With 2 bases clipped from V and 3 bases from J, the junction kept 15 bases outside the gene matches. The CDR3 is 18 residues long.